This T cell receptor beta chain was recorded in a study of cytomegalovirus exposure and HLA in healthy donors. Study outcomes and limitations: Later analysis demonstrated an association between a missense DCLRE1C variant and TCR beta V- and J-gene trimming.

Vbeta (60) and Jbeta (13) primers were used in the PCR. The data were produced by immunoSEQ multiplex PCR, yet TCRdb's version contains in-frame clones alone and is incomplete. The sample carries some 200,000 clones, 77% recorded once. About this clone: Its cognate antigen is unknown. The junction and the germline gene differ at one end; a read error may be behind it.

The CDR3 is 12 amino acids. The germline V gene encodes CDR1 SGHAT and CDR2 FQNNGV. The sequence was obtained from a woman in her sixties or seventies in good health and CMV-seropositive. The chain carries TRBV11-2 and TRBJ2-7; 9 nucleotides agree with TRBD1. The sequencing sample was made of PBMCs. The CDR3 loop is CASSLEGQGKHF. CDR3 bases: TGTGCCAGCAGCTTAGAAGGACAGGGGAAGCACTTC.